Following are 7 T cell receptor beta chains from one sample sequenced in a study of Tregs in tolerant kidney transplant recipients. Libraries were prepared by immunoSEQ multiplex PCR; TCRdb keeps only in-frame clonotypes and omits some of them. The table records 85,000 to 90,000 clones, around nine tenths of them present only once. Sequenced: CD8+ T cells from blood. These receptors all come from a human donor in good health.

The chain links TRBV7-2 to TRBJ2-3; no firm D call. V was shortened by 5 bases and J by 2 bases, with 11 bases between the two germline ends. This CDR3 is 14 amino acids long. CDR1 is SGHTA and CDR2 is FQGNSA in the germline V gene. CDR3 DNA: TGTGCCAGCAGCCCGGTCTCAGCCACAGATACGCAGTATTTT. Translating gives CASSPVSATDTQYF.

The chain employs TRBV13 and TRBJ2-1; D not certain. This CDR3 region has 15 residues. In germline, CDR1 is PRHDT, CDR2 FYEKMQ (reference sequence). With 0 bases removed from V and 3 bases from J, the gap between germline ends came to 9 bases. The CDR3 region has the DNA TGTGCCAGCAGCTTAGGGGATGGCGGCTACAATGAGCAGTTCTTC. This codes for CASSLGDGGYNEQFF.

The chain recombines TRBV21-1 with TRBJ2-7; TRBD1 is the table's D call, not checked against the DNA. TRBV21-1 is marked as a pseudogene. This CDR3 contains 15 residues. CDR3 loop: CASTPPPDRDCEQYF. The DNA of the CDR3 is TGTGCCAGCACCCCACCCCCCGACAGGGACTGCGAGCAGTACTTC.

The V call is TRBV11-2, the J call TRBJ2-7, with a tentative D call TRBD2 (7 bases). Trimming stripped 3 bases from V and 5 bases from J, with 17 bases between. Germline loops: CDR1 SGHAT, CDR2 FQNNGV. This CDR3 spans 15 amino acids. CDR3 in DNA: TGTGCCAGCAGCTTCTGGGGGGGCGCGCGGGACGAGCAGTACTTC. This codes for CASSFWGGARDEQYF.

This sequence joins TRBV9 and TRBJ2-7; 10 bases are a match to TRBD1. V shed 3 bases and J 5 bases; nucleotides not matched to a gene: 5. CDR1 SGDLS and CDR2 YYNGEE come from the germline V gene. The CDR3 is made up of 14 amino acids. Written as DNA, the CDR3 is TGTGCCAGCAGCGCCTCCGGGACAGGGGACGAGCAGTACTTC. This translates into CASSASGTGDEQYF.

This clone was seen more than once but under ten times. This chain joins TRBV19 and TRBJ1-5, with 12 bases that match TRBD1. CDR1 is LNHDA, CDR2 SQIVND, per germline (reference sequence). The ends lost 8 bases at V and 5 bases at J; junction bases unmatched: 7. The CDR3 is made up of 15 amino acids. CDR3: CASWDRGLWDQPQHF. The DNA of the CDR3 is TGTGCCAGTTGGGACAGGGGGCTTTGGGATCAGCCCCAGCATTTT.

CDR3 protein: CASSASAGRRGEKLFF. CDR3 DNA: TGTGCCAGCAGCGCCTCGGCCGGGAGACGGGGGGAAAAACTGTTTTTT. V is TRBV9 and J is TRBJ1-4, with a weak D call TRBD1 (5 bases). Trimming shortened V by 3 bases and J by 8 bases, and 20 bases separated the two germline ends. The CDR3 totals 16 residues. Per germline, CDR1 SGDLS and CDR2 YYNGEE.